This TCR beta chain came from a study of response to subunit inactivated influenza vaccine. Study results and caveats: The authors proposed limited new T cell recruitment per seasonal influenza vaccination.

TCRdb analysed the RT-PCR reads with MiXCR anew, one entry per CDR3 protein. The sample records 650,000 to 800,000 distinct CDR3 sequences, approximately 14% being singletons. A word on this clonotype: The target antigen is unknown.

Germline V gives CDR1 SGDLS, CDR2 YYNGEE. Trimming cost V 2 bases and J 4 bases; bases outside gene matches: 3. This CDR3 has 16 amino acids. The chain has TRBV9 and TRBJ2-3, with 14 bases identical to TRBD2. Sequences were derived from PBMCs from blood, sampled 14 to 15 days before vaccination. The receptor was isolated from a man between 45 and 60 years old who received an inactivated influenza vaccine. DNA for the CDR3: TGTGCCAGCAGCGTCCGACTAGCGGGGGGGCCAGATACGCAGTATTTT. It yields the protein CASSVRLAGGPDTQYF.